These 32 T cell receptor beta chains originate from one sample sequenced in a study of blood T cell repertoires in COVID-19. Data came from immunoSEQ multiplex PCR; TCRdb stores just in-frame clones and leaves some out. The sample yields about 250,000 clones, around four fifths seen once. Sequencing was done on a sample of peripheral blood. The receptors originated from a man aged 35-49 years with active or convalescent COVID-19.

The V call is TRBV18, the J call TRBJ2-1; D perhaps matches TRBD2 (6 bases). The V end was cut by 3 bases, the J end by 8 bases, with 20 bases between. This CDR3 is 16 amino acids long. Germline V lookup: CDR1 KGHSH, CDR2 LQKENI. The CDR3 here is CASSPLTGVNIYEQFF. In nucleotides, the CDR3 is TGTGCCAGCTCACCTCTTACGGGAGTTAATATCTATGAGCAGTTCTTC.

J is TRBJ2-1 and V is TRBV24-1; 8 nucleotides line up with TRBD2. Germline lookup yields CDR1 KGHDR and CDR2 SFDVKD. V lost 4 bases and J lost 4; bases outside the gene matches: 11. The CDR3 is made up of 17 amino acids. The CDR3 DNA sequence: TGTGCCACCAGTGACCACACAACTAGCGGAAATTACAATGAGCAGTTCTTC. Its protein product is CATSDHTTSGNYNEQFF.

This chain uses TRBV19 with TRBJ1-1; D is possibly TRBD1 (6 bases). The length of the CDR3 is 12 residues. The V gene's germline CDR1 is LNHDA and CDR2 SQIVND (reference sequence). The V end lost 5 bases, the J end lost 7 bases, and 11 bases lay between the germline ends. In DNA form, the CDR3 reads TGTGCCAGTAGTCGCCTACAGGGTGAAGCTTTCTTT. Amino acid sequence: CASSRLQGEAFF.

Here the CDR3 reads CASSRIGMCTEAFF. The CDR3 region has the DNA TGTGCCAGCAGCAGGATCGGGATGTGCACTGAAGCTTTCTTT. The gene calls are TRBV21-1 and TRBJ1-1. TRBV21-1 is described as a pseudogene. This CDR3 region has 14 residues.

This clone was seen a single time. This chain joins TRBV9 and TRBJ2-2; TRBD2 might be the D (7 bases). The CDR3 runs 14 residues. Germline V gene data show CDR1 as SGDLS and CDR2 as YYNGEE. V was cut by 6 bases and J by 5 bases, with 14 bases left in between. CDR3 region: CASNYGGQTGELFF. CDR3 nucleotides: TGTGCCAGCAATTACGGGGGGCAGACCGGGGAGCTGTTTTTT.

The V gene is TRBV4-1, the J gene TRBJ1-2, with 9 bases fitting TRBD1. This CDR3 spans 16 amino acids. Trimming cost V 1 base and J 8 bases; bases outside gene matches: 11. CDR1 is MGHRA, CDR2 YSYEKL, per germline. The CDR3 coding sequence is TGCGCCAGCAGCCAAGTTGGGACAGGGTTAATTGGAGGCTACACCTTC. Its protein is CASSQVGTGLIGGYTF.

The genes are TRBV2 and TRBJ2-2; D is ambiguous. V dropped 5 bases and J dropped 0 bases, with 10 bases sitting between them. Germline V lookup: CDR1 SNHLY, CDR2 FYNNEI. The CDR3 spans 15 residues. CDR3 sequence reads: CASSREVANTGELFF. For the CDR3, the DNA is TGTGCCAGCAGTCGCGAGGTGGCGAACACCGGGGAGCTGTTTTTT. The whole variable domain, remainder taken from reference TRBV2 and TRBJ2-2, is EPEVTQTPSHQVTQMGQEVILRCVPISNHLYFYWYRQILGQKVEFLVSFYNNEISEKSEIFDDQFSVERPDGSNFTLKIRSTKLEDSAMYFCASSREVANTGELFFGEGSRLTVL.

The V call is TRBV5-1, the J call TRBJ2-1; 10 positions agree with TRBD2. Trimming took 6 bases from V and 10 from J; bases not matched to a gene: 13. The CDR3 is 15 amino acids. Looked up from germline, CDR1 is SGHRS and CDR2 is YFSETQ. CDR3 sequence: CASIPLAGAAMEQFF. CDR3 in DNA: TGCGCCAGCATTCCCCTAGCGGGAGCGGCCATGGAGCAGTTCTTC. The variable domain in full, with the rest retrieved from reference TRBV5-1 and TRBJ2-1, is KAGVTQTPRYLIKTRGQQVTLSCSPISGHRSVSWYQQTPGQGLQFLFEYFSETQRNKGNFPGRFSGRQFSNSRSEMNVSTLELGDSALYLCASIPLAGAAMEQFFGPGTRLTVL.

Here the CDR3 reads CASSQDDRGPGTEAFF. The CDR3 nucleotides are TGCGCCAGCAGCCAAGATGACAGGGGGCCGGGCACTGAAGCTTTCTTT. The V gene is TRBV4-1, the J gene TRBJ1-1; 10 bases agree with TRBD1. The CDR3 extends over 16 amino acids. Germline lookup yields CDR1 MGHRA and CDR2 YSYEKL. V lost 0 bases to trimming and J lost 4 bases; unmatched junction nucleotides: 5.

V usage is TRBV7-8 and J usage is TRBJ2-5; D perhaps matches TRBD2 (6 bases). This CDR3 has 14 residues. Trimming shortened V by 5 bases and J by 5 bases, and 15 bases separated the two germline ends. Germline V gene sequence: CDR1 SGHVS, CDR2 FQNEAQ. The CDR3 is CASSPGLLGETQYF. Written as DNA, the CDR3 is TGTGCCAGCAGCCCGGGACTTTTGGGGGAGACCCAGTACTTC.

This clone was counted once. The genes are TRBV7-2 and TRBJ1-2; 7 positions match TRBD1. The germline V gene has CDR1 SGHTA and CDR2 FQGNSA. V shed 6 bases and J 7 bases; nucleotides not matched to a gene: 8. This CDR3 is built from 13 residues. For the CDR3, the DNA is TGTGCCAGCAGATCGACAGGGTCGCCTGGCTACACCTTC. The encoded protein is CASRSTGSPGYTF.

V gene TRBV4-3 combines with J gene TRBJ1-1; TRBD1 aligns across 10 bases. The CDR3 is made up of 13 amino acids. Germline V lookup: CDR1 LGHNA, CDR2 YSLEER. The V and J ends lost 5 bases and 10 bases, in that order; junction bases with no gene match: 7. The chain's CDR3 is CASSFRDRGSAFF. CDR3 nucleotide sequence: TGCGCCAGCAGCTTCCGGGACAGGGGATCAGCTTTCTTT.

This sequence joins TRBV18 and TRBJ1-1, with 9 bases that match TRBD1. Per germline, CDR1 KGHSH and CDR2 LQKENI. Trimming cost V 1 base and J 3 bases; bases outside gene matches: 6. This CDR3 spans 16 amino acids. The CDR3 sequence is CASSPRRQGGDTEAFF. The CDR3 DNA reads TGTGCCAGCTCACCACGAAGACAGGGGGGGGACACTGAAGCTTTCTTT.

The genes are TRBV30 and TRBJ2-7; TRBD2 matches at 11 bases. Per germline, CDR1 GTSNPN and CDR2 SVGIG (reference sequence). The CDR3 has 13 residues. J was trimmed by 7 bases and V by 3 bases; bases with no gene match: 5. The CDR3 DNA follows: TGTGCCTGGAGACTAGCGGGAGTGGGAGAGCAGTACTTC. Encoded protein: CAWRLAGVGEQYF.

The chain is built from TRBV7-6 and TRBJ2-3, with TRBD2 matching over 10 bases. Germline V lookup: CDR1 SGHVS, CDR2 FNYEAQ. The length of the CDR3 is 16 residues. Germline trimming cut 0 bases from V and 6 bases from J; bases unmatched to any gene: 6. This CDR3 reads CASSLATSGAGDTQYF. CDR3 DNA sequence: TGTGCCAGCAGCTTAGCAACTAGCGGGGCGGGGGATACGCAGTATTTT.

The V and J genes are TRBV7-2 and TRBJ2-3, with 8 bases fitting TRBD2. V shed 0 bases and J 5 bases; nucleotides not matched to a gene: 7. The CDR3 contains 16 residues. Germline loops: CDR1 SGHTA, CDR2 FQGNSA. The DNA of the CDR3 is TGTGCCAGCAGCTTAGCGGGGACTAGTACACGAGATACGCAGTATTTT. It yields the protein CASSLAGTSTRDTQYF.

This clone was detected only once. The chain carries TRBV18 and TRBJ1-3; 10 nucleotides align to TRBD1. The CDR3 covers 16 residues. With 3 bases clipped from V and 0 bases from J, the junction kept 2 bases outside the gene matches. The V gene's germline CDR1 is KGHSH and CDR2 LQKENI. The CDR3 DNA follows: TGTGCCAGCTCACCGGACAGGGGGTACTCTGGAAACACCATATATTTT. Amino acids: CASSPDRGYSGNTIYF.

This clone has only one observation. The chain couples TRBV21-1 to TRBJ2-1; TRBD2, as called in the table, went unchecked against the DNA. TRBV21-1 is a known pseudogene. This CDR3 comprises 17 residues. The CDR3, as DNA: TGTGCCAGCAGCAAAGTGCAGCGGAGCCTCCGATCGGATGAGCAGTTCTTC. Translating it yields CASSKVQRSLRSDEQFF.

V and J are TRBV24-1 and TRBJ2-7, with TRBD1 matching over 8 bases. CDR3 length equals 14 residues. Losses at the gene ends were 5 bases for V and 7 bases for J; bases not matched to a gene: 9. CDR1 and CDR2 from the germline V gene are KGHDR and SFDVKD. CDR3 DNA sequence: TGTGCCACCAGTGCTCGGACAGGGTTGCAGGAGCAGTACTTC. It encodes CATSARTGLQEQYF.

The CDR3 nucleotides are TGTGCCAGCAGGCGGACAGGCTTTAATTCACCCCTCCACTTT. Translated: CASRRTGFNSPLHF. The chain joins TRBV14 to TRBJ1-6; TRBD1 aligns across 7 bases. The V and J ends lost 6 bases and 6 bases, in that order; junction bases with no gene match: 5. The V gene's germline CDR1 is SGHDN and CDR2 FVKESK. The CDR3 loop spans 14 amino acids.

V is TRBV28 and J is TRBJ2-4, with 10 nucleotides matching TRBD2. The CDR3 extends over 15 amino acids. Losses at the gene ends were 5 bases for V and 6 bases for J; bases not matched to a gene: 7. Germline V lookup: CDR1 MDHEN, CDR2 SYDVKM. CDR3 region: CASSGPGLARNIQYF. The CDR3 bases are TGTGCCAGCAGTGGCCCGGGACTAGCGAGAAACATTCAGTACTTC.

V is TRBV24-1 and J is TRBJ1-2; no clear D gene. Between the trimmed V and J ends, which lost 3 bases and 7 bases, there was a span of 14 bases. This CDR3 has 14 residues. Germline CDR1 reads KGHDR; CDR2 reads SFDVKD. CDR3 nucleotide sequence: TGTGCCACCAGTGATCCCTCCGAGAGGTTTGGCTACACCTTC. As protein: CATSDPSERFGYTF.

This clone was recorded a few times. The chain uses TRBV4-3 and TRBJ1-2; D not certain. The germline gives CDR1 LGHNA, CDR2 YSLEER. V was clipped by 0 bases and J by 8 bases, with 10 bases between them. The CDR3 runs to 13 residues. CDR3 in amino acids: CASSQEGGRGYTF. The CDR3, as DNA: TGCGCCAGCAGCCAAGAGGGAGGGCGCGGCTACACCTTC.

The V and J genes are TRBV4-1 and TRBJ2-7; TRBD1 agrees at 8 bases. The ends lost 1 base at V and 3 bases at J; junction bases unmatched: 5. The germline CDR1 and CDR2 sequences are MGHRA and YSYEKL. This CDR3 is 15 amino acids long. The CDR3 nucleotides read TGCGCCAGCAGCCAAGGGACAGGGAGTAGCTACGAGCAGTACTTC. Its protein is CASSQGTGSSYEQYF.

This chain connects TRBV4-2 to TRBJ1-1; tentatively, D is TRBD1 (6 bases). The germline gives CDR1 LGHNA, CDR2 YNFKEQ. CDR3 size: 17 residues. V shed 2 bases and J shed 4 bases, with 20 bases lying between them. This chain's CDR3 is CASSQRTPTGLGTEAFF. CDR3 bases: TGTGCCAGCAGCCAAAGGACCCCTACAGGGCTGGGCACTGAAGCTTTCTTT.

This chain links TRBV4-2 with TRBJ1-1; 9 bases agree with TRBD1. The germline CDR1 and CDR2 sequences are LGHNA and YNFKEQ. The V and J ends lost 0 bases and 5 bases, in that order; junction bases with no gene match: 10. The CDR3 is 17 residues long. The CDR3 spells CASSQEPRTGAGTEAFF. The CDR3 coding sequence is TGTGCCAGCAGCCAAGAGCCTAGGACAGGGGCAGGGACTGAAGCTTTCTTT.

Here the CDR3 reads CASGGGRGEKLFF. CDR3 DNA sequence: TGTGCCAGCGGGGGAGGGCGGGGTGAAAAACTGTTTTTT. The chain employs TRBV6-5 and TRBJ1-4; maybe TRBD1 (5 bases). The V end was cut by 8 bases, the J end by 7 bases, with 14 bases between. This CDR3 is 13 amino acids long. In germline, CDR1 is MNHEY, CDR2 SVGAGI.

CDR3 loop: CAWKRGSGSSSYRGYEQFF. The CDR3 DNA reads TGTGCCTGGAAAAGGGGCTCTGGTTCTTCCTCCTACAGGGGTTATGAGCAGTTCTTC. The J gene is TRBJ2-1, the V gene TRBV30; the match to TRBD1 covers 7 bases. The CDR3 contains 19 residues. The V and J ends lost 4 bases and 8 bases, in that order; junction bases with no gene match: 26. Germline lookup yields CDR1 GTSNPN and CDR2 SVGIG (reference sequence).

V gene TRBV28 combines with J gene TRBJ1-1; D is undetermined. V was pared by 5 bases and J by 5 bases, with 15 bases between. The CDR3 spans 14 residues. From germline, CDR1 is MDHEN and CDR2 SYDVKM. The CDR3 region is CASSLGMGRTEAFF. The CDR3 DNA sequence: TGTGCCAGCAGTCTGGGGATGGGGAGGACTGAAGCTTTCTTT.

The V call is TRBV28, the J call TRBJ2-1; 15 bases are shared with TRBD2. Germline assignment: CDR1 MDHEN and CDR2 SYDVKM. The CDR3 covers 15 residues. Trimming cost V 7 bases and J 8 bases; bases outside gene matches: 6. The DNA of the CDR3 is TGTGCCAGCACTAGGACTAGCGGGAGGGGCGATGAGCAGTTCTTC. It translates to CASTRTSGRGDEQFF.

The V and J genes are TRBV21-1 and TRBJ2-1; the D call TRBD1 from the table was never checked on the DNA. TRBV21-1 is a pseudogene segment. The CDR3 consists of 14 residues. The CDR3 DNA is TGTGCCAGCACCAGGGCGAGAACATACAATGAGCAGTTCTTC. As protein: CASTRARTYNEQFF.

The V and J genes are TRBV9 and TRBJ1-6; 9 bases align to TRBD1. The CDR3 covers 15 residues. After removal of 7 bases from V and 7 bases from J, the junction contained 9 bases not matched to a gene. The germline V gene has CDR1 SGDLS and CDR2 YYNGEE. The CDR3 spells CASGGQGLGNSPLHF. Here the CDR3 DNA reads TGTGCCAGCGGGGGACAGGGTCTCGGCAATTCACCCCTCCACTTT. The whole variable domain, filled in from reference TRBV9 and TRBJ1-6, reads DSGVTQTPKHLITATGQRVTLRCSPRSGDLSVYWYQQSLDQGLQFLIQYYNGEERAKGNILERFSAQQFPDLHSELNLSSLELGDSALYFCASGGQGLGNSPLHFGNGTRLTVT.